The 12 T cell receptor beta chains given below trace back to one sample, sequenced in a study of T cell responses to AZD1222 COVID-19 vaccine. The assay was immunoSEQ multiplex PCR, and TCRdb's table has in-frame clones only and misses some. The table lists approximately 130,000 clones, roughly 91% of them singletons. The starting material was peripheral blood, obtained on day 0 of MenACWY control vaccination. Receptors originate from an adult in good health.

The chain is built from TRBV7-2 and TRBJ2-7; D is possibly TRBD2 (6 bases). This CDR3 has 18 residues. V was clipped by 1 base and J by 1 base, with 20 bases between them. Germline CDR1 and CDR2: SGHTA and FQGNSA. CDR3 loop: CASSLGGRPGLRSYEQYF. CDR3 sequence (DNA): TGTGCCAGCAGCTTAGGCGGTCGGCCGGGACTCAGATCCTACGAGCAGTACTTC. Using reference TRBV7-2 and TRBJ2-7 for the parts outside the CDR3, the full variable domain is GAGVSQSPSNKVTEKGKDVELRCDPISGHTALYWYRQSLGQGLEFLIYFQGNSAPDKSGLPSDRFSAERTGGSVSTLTIQRTQQEDSAVYLCASSLGGRPGLRSYEQYFGPGTRLTVT.

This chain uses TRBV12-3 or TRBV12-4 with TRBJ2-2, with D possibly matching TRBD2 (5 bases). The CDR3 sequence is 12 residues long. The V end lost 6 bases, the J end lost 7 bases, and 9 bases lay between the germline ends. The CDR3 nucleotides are TGTGCCAGCAGGTTTGAGGGCGGGGAGCTGTTTTTT. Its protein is CASRFEGGELFF.

The CDR3 here is CASSHRPLEGYGYTF. CDR3 DNA sequence: TGTGCCAGCAGTCACCGGCCTCTTGAGGGCTATGGCTACACCTTC. V and J are TRBV6-9 and TRBJ1-2; D is unclear. The V gene lost 5 bases and the J gene lost 4 bases, with 17 bases spanning the gap. The CDR3 has 15 residues. The germline V gene encodes CDR1 MNHGY and CDR2 SVAAGI.

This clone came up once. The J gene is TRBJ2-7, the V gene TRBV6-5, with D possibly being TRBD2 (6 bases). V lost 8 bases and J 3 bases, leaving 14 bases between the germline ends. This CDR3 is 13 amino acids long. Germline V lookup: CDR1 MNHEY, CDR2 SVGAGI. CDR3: CASRQGGFYEQYF. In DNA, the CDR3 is TGTGCCAGCCGCCAGGGAGGTTTCTACGAGCAGTACTTC.

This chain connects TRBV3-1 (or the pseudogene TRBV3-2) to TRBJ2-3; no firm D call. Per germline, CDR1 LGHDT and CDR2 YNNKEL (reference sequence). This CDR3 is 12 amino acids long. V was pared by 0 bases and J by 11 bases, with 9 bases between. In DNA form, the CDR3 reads TGTGCCAGCAGCCAAGATCCCAGCTTGCAGTATTTT. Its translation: CASSQDPSLQYF.

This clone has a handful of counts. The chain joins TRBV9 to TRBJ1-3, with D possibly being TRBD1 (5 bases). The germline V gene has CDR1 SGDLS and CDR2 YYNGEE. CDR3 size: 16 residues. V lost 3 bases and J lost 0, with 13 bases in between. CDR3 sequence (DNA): TGTGCCAGCAGCGGTAGAGGGACCAACTCTGGAAACACCATATATTTT. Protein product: CASSGRGTNSGNTIYF.

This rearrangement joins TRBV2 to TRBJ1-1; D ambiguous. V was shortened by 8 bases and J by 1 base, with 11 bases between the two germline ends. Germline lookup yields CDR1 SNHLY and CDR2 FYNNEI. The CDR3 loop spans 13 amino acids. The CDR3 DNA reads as TGTGCCAGCTGTCGGGAGGAGAACACTGAAGCTTTCTTT. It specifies CASCREENTEAFF. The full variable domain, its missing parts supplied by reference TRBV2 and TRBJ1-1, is EPEVTQTPSHQVTQMGQEVILRCVPISNHLYFYWYRQILGQKVEFLVSFYNNEISEKSEIFDDQFSVERPDGSNFTLKIRSTKLEDSAMYFCASCREENTEAFFGQGTRLTVV.

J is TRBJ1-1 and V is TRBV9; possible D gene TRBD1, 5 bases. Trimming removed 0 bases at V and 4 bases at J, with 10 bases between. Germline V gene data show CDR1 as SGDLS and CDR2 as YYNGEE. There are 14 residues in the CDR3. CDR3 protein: CASSVAGGTTEAFF. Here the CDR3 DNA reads TGTGCCAGCAGCGTAGCCGGGGGGACCACTGAAGCTTTCTTT. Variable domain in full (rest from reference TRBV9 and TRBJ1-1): DSGVTQTPKHLITATGQRVTLRCSPRSGDLSVYWYQQSLDQGLQFLIQYYNGEERAKGNILERFSAQQFPDLHSELNLSSLELGDSALYFCASSVAGGTTEAFFGQGTRLTVV.

CDR3 sequence (DNA): TGTGCCAGCAGCCCCGGGGGGGGGTCTGGAAACACCATATATTTT. Amino acids: CASSPGGGSGNTIYF. J is TRBJ1-3 and V is TRBV9; a weak D match, TRBD1 (5 bases). CDR1 SGDLS and CDR2 YYNGEE come from the germline V gene. V was pared by 4 bases and J by 1 base, with 12 bases between. This CDR3 comprises 15 residues.

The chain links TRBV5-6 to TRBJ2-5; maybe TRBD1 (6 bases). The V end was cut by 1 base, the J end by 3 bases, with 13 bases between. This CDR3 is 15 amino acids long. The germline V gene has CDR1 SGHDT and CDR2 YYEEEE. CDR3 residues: CASSLSWQGKETQYF. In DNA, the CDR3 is TGTGCCAGCAGCTTGTCGTGGCAGGGGAAAGAGACCCAGTACTTC.

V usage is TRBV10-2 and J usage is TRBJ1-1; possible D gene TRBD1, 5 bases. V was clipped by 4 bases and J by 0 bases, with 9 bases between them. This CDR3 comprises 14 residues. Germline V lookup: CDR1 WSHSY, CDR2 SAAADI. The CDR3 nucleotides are TGCGCCAGCAGTGGGCCAGGGCTGAACACTGAAGCTTTCTTT. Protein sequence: CASSGPGLNTEAFF.

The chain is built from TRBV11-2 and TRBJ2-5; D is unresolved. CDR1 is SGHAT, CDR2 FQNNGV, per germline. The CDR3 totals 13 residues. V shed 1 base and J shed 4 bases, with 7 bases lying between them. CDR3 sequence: CASSLVMGETQYF. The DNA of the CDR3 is TGTGCCAGCAGCTTAGTGATGGGAGAGACCCAGTACTTC.